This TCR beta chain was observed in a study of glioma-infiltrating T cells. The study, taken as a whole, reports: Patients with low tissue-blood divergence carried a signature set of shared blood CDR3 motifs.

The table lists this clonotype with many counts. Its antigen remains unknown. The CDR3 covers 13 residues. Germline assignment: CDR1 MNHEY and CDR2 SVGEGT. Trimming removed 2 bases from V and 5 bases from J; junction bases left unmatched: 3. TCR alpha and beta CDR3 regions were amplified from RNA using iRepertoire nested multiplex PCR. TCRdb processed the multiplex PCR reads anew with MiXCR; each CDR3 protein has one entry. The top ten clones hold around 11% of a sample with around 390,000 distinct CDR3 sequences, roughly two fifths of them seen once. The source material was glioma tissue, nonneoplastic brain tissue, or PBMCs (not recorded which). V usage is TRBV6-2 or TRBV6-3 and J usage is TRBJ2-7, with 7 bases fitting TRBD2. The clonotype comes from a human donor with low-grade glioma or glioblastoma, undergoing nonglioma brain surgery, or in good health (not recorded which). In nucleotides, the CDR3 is TGTGCCAGCAGTTACGCGGGAGAGGACGAGCAGTACTTC. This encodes CASSYAGEDEQYF.